One and the same sample provided the 3 T cell receptor beta chains below, sequenced in a study of graft-versus-host responses after intestinal transplantation. Using immunoSEQ multiplex PCR, the repertoire was profiled, and TCRdb retains in-frame clones only, with some absent. There are about 99,000 clones in the sample; approximately 94% occur only once, and 1.2% lies in the top ten. Their target antigens are unknown. This specimen was unstimulated CD8+ T cells sorted from spleen or lymph node cells, taken before intestinal transplant. The receptors derive from a human donor who received an intestinal transplant.

J is TRBJ2-7 and V is TRBV15; the D call may be TRBD1 or TRBD2 (5 bases each). The V and J ends lost 1 base and 3 bases respectively, with 7 bases between them. Germline lookup yields CDR1 LNHNV and CDR2 YYDKDF (reference sequence). The CDR3 sequence is 13 residues long. CDR3 amino acids: CATSRAGSYEQYF. CDR3 in DNA: TGTGCCACCAGCAGAGCAGGGAGCTACGAGCAGTACTTC.

The chain is built from TRBV6-1 and TRBJ1-1; D call uncertain. Germline V gives CDR1 MNHNS, CDR2 SASEGT. The CDR3 contains 11 residues. Trimming took off 6 bases at V and 7 bases at J, with 9 bases between the two ends. The CDR3 coding sequence is TGTGCCAGCAGCTACAGTGGTGAAGCTTTCTTT. Its translation is CASSYSGEAFF.

The chain is built from TRBV9 and TRBJ2-3; 14 bases line up with TRBD2. Germline assignment: CDR1 SGDLS and CDR2 YYNGEE. After removal of 4 bases from V and 2 bases from J, the junction contained 6 bases not matched to a gene. This CDR3 has 17 amino acids. The CDR3 DNA is TGTGCCAGCAGCTCCCGACTAGCGGGGGGGCTCACAGATACGCAGTATTTT. Its translation is CASSSRLAGGLTDTQYF.